This T cell receptor (beta chain) was sequenced for a study of CD8 T cells in ankylosing spondylitis. This clonotype has ten or more counts. What it recognizes is unknown. V was trimmed by 3 bases and J by 4 bases, leaving 9 bases between them. The CDR3 is made up of 12 amino acids. The germline CDR1 and CDR2 sequences are DFQATT and SNEGSKA (reference sequence). Whole-study results and caveats: Enrichment of disease-linked clones was reportedly significant in matched ankylosing spondylitis synovial fluid. Previous work reported some of these motif variants in the synovial fluid and blood of reactive arthritis. Disease-associated clonotypes exhibited CD8+ identity and were relatively infrequent in peripheral blood. Ankylosing spondylitis blood seemed to carry a telltale TCR beta motif made of about 8 highly homologous variants.

It was by quantitative 5'-RACE with molecular barcodes that TCR beta libraries were made. Each CDR3 protein is one row after TCRdb ran MiXCR on the 5' RACE reads. The table shows about 700,000 distinct CDR3 sequences, with roughly 19% occurring only once. Sequencing was performed on blood, either unsorted or a sorted T cell fraction (not recorded which). The gene calls are TRBV20-1 and TRBJ1-1, with D possibly TRBD1 on 6 matching bases. This receptor was obtained from a male donor with ankylosing spondylitis. The CDR3 nucleotides are TGCAGTGCTAGGGAGGGGGGCACTGAAGCTTTCTTT. It yields the protein CSAREGGTEAFF.